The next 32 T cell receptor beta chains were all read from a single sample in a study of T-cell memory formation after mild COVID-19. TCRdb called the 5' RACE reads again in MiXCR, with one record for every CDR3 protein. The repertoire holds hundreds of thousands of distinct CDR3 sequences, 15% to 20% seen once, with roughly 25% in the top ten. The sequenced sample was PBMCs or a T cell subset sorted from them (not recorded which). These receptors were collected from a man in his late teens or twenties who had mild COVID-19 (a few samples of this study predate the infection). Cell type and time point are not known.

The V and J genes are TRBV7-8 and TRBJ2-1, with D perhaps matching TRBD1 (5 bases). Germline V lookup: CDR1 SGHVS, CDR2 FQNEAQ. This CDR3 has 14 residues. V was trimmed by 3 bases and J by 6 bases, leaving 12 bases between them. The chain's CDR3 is CASSFAGFSNEQFF. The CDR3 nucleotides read TGTGCCAGCAGCTTCGCAGGGTTCAGCAATGAGCAGTTCTTC.

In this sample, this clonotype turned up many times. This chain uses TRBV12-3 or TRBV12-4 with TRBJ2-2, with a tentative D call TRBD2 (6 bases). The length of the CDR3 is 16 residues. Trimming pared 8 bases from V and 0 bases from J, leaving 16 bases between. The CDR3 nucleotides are TGTGCCAGCCGAAGGGGAAGACTAGCGAACACCGGGGAGCTGTTTTTT. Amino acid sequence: CASRRGRLANTGELFF.

The CDR3 region has the DNA TGCGCCAGCAGCCAGAGAGCGGGGGGACCTCGTGATACGCAGTATTTT. Protein product: CASSQRAGGPRDTQYF. The chain joins TRBV4-3 to TRBJ2-3, with 9 bases lining up with TRBD2. The CDR3 is 16 residues long. V shed 3 bases, J shed 6 bases, and the junction held 10 bases outside the gene matches. The germline V gene has CDR1 LGHNA and CDR2 YSLEER.

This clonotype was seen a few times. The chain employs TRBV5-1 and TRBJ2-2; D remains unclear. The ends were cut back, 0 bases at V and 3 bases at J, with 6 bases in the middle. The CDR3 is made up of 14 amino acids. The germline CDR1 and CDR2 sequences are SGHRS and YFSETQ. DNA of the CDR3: TGCGCCAGCAGCTTGGACAGACACACCGGGGAGCTGTTTTTT. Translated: CASSLDRHTGELFF.

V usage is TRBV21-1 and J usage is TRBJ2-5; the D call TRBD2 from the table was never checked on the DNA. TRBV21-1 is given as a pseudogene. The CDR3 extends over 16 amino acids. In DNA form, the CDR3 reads TGTGCCAGCAGCAAAGTCCCAGCGGGAGTCCAAGAGACCCAGTACTTC. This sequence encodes CASSKVPAGVQETQYF.

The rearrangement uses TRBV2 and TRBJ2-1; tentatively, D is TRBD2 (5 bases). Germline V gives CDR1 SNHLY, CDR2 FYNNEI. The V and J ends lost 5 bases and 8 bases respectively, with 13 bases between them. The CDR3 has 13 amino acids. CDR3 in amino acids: CASSPDLSDEQFF. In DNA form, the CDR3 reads TGTGCCAGCAGTCCGGACTTGTCCGATGAGCAGTTCTTC.

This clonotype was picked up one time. CDR3 sequence: CASSGEGGLNQPQHF. For the CDR3, the DNA is TGTGCCAGCTCAGGTGAAGGGGGTCTCAATCAGCCCCAGCATTTT. This chain joins TRBV18 and TRBJ1-5; D might be TRBD1 (6 bases). The CDR3 sequence is 15 residues long. Trimming removed 5 bases at V and 3 bases at J, with 14 bases between. CDR1 and CDR2 (germline): KGHSH, LQKENI.

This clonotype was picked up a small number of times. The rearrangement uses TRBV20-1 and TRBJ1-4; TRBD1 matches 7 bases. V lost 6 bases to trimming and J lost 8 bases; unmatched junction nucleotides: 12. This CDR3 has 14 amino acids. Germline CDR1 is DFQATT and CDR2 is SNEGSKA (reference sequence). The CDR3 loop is CSANPDRAGEKLFF. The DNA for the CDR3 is TGCAGTGCGAACCCAGACAGGGCGGGAGAAAAACTGTTTTTT.

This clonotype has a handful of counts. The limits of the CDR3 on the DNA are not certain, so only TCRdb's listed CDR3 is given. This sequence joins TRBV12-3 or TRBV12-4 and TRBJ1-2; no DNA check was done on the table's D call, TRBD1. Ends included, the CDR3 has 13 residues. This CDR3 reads CASSFLAGSGYTF.

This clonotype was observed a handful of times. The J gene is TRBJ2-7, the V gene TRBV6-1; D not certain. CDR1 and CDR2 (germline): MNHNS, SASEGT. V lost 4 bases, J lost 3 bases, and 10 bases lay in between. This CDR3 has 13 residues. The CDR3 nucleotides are TGTGCCAGCAGTGTGGCGGATAACTACGAGCAGTACGTC. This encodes CASSVADNYEQYV.

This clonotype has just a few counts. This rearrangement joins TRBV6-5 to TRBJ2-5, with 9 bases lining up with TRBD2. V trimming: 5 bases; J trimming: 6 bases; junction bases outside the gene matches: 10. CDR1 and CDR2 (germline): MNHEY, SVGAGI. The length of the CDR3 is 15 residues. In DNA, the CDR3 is TGTGCCAGCAGTCTCCTAGGGACTAGCCATAAGACCCAGTACTTC. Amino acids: CASSLLGTSHKTQYF.

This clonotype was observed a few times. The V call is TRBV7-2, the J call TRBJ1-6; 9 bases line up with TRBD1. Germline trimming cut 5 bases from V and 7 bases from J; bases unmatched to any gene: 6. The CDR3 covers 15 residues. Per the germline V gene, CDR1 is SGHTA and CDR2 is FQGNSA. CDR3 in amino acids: CASSAPGTGNSPLHF. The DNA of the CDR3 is TGTGCCAGCAGCGCCCCCGGGACAGGGAATTCACCCCTCCACTTT. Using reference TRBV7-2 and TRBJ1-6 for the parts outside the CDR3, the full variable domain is GAGVSQSPSNKVTEKGKDVELRCDPISGHTALYWYRQSLGQGLEFLIYFQGNSAPDKSGLPSDRFSAERTGGSVSTLTIQRTQQEDSAVYLCASSAPGTGNSPLHFGNGTRLTVT.

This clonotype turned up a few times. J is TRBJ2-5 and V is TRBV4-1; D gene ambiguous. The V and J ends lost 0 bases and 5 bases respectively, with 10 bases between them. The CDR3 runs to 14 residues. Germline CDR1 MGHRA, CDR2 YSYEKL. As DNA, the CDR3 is TGCGCCAGCAGCCAAGATCCCACGCAGGAGACCCAGTACTTC. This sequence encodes CASSQDPTQETQYF.

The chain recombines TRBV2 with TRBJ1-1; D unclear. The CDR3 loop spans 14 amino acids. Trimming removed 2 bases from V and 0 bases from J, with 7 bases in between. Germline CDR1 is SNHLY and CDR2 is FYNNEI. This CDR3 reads CASSERSMNTEAFF. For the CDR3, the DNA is TGTGCCAGCAGTGAAAGATCCATGAACACTGAAGCTTTCTTT.

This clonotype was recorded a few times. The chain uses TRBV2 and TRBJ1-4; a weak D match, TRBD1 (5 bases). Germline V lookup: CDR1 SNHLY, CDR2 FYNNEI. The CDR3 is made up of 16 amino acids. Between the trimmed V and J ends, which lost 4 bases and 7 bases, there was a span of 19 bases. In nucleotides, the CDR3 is TGTGCCAGCAGTGGACAGCCGGGAAGGCCCAGTGAAAAACTGTTTTTT. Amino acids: CASSGQPGRPSEKLFF.

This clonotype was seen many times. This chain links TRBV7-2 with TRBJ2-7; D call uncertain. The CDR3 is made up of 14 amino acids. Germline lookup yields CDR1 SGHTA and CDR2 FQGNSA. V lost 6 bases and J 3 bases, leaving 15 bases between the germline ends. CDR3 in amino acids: CASRTGGAVYEQYF. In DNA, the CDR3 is TGTGCCAGCAGGACTGGTGGTGCAGTCTACGAGCAGTACTTC.

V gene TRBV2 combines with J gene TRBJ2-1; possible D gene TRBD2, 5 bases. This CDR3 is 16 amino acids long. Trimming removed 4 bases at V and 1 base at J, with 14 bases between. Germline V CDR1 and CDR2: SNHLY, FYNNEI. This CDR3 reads CASSGAGLASYNEQFF. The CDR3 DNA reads TGTGCCAGCAGTGGCGCCGGACTCGCGTCCTACAATGAGCAGTTCTTC.

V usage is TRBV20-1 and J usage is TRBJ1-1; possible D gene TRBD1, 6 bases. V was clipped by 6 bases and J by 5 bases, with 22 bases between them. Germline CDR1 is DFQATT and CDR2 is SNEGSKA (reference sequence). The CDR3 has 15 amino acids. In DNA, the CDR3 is TGCAGTGCCCGCCCGGCGCGGGGGCTTTGGACTGAAGCTTTCTTT. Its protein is CSARPARGLWTEAFF.

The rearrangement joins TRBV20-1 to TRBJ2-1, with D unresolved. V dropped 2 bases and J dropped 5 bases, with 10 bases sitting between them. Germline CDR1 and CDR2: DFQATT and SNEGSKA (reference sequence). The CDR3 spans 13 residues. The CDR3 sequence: CSARQQTNNEQFF. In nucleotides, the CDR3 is TGCAGTGCTAGACAGCAGACGAACAATGAGCAGTTCTTC.

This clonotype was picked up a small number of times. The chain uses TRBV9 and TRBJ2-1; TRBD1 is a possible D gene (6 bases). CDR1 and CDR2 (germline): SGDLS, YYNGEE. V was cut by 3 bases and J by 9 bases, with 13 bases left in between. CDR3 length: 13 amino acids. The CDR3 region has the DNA TGTGCCAGCAGCGGCAGGGGTTCGGGTGAGCAGTTCTTC. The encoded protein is CASSGRGSGEQFF.

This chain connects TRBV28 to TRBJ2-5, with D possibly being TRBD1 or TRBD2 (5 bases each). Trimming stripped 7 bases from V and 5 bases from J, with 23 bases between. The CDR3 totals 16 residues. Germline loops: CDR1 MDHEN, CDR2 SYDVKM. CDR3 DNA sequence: TGTGCCAGCAATCGTCTGGGACCTAGTTTAGGGGAGACCCAGTACTTC. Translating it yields CASNRLGPSLGETQYF.

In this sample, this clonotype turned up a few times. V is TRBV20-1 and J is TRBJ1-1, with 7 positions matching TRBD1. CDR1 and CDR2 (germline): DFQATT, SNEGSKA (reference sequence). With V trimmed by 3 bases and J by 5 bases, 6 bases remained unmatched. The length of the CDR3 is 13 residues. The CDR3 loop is CSASQGQPTEAFF. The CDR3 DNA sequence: TGCAGTGCTAGCCAGGGACAGCCGACTGAAGCTTTCTTT.

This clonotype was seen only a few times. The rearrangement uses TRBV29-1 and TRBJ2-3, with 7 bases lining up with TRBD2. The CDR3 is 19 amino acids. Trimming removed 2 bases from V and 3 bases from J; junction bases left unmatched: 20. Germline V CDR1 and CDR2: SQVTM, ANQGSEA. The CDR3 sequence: CSVELMDLSRGVTTDTQYF. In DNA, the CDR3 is TGCAGCGTTGAACTCATGGATCTTTCCCGGGGGGTGACGACAGATACGCAGTATTTT.

CDR3 sequence: CARRDRTYEQYF. The CDR3 coding sequence is TGTGCCAGGAGAGACAGGACCTACGAGCAGTACTTC. The chain links TRBV19 to TRBJ2-7; possible D gene TRBD1, 6 bases. The V and J ends lost 9 bases and 2 bases respectively, with 11 bases between them. From germline, CDR1 is LNHDA and CDR2 SQIVND (reference sequence). This CDR3 comprises 12 residues.

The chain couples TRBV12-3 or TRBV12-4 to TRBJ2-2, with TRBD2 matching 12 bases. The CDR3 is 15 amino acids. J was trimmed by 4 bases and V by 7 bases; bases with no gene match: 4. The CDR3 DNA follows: TGTGCCAGCATCCCGGGACTAGCGGGCACCGGGGAGCTGTTTTTT. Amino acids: CASIPGLAGTGELFF.

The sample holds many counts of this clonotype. Written as DNA, the CDR3 is TGTGCCAGCAGCTTACTGCAGACTGGATACGAGCAGTACGTC. Its protein product is CASSLLQTGYEQYV. The rearrangement joins TRBV7-9 to TRBJ2-7; D is ambiguous. Germline V gene lookup returns CDR1 SEHNR and CDR2 FQNEAQ (reference sequence). The CDR3 is made up of 14 amino acids. V was pared by 2 bases and J by 4 bases, with 12 bases between.

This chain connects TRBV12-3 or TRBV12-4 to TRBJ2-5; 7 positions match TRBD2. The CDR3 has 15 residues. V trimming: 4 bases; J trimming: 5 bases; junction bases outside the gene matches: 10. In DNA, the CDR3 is TGTGCCAGCAGTTCCCCGGTGCGGGGGTGGGAGACCCAGTACTTC. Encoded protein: CASSSPVRGWETQYF.

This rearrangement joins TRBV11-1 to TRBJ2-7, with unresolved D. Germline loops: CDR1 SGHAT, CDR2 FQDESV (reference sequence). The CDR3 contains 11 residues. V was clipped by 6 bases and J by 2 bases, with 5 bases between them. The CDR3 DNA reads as TGTGCCAGCAGAAAAGCCTACGAGCAGTACTTC. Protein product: CASRKAYEQYF.

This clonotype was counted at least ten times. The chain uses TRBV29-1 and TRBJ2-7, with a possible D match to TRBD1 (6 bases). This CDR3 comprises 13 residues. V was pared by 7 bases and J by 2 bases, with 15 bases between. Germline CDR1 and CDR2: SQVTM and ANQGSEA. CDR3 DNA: TGCAGCGCCCGTGGGGACAACACCTACGAGCAGTACTTC. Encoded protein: CSARGDNTYEQYF.

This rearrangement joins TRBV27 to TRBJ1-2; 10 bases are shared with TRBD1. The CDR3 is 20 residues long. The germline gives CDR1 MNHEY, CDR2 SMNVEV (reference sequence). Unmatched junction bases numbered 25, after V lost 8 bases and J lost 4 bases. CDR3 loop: CASADRTVTGTGARGYGYTF. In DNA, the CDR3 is TGTGCCAGCGCCGACCGAACCGTTACCGGGACAGGGGCCCGGGGCTATGGCTACACCTTC.

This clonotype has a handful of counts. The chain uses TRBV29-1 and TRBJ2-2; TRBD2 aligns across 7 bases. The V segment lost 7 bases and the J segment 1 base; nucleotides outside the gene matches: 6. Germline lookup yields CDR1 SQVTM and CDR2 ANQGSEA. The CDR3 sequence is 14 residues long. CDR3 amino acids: CSARPGGNTGELFF. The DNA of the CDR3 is TGCAGCGCCCGTCCGGGGGGGAACACCGGGGAGCTGTTTTTT.

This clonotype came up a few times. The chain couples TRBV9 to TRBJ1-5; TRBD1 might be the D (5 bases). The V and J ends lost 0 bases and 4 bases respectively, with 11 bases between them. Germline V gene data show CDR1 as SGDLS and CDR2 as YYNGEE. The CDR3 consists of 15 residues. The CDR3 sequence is CASSVGGARNQPQHF. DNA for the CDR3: TGTGCCAGCAGCGTAGGAGGGGCGCGGAATCAGCCCCAGCATTTT.